A single sample is the source of the 30 T cell receptor beta chains below, sequenced in a study of T-cell memory formation after mild COVID-19. TCRdb re-analysed the 5' RACE reads in MiXCR, keeping a single row per CDR3 protein. The table shows around 300,000 distinct CDR3 sequences, with roughly 18% occurring only once. The sample taken for sequencing was PBMCs or a T cell subset sorted from them (not recorded which). All receptors come from a man between 18 and 35 years old who had mild COVID-19 (a few samples of this study predate the infection). Cell type and time point are not known.

The chain joins TRBV3-1 to TRBJ2-5; D gene ambiguous. Trimming cost V 4 bases and J 6 bases, with 15 bases left between them. This CDR3 contains 14 residues. Germline loops: CDR1 LGHDT, CDR2 YNNKEL (reference sequence). The CDR3 here is CASSPSAGTKTQYF. DNA of the CDR3: TGTGCCAGCAGCCCCTCCGCCGGCACAAAGACCCAGTACTTC.

This clonotype has a handful of counts. Written as DNA, the CDR3 is TGTGCCAGCAACTTTGGGGTGGCTGACAATGAGCAGTTCTTC. It encodes CASNFGVADNEQFF. The genes are TRBV6-2 or TRBV6-3 and TRBJ2-1; D ambiguous. The CDR3 has 14 amino acids. Germline CDR1 is MNHEY and CDR2 is SVGEGT. V was pared by 7 bases and J by 5 bases, with 15 bases between.

This clonotype appeared a few times. This chain connects TRBV20-1 to TRBJ1-1; D ambiguous. V was shortened by 3 bases and J by 1 base, with 9 bases between the two germline ends. Germline V gene lookup returns CDR1 DFQATT and CDR2 SNEGSKA (reference sequence). The CDR3 contains 13 residues. CDR3 residues: CSASPPGNTEAFF. The CDR3 nucleotides are TGCAGTGCTAGTCCTCCGGGGAACACTGAAGCTTTCTTT.

This chain joins TRBV7-2 and TRBJ1-6; the D is unclear. This CDR3 is built from 15 residues. Germline values: CDR1 SGHTA, CDR2 FQGNSA. Between the trimmed V and J ends, which lost 0 bases and 7 bases, there was a span of 10 bases. Here the CDR3 reads CASSLAAGLNSPLHF. For the CDR3, the DNA is TGTGCCAGCAGCTTAGCTGCAGGACTAAATTCACCCCTCCACTTT.

The chain is built from TRBV14 and TRBJ2-3; 10 positions agree with TRBD2. Germline trimming cut 6 bases from V and 5 bases from J; bases unmatched to any gene: 5. The CDR3 extends over 14 amino acids. Germline CDR1 reads SGHDN; CDR2 reads FVKESK. Here the CDR3 reads CASSFGLAEDTQYF. CDR3 bases: TGTGCCAGCAGTTTCGGACTAGCGGAAGATACGCAGTATTTT. The full variable domain, in which reference TRBV14 and TRBJ2-3 provide the parts outside the CDR3, is EAGVTQFPSHSVIEKGQTVTLRCDPISGHDNLYWYRRVMGKEIKFLLHFVKESKQDESGMPNNRFLAERTGGTYSTLKVQPAELEDSGVYFCASSFGLAEDTQYFGPGTRLTVL.

This clonotype was observed a few times. This chain links TRBV29-1 with TRBJ1-3, with 8 bases lining up with TRBD1. The germline gives CDR1 SQVTM, CDR2 ANQGSEA. The ends lost 4 bases at V and 0 bases at J; junction bases unmatched: 2. The CDR3 totals 14 residues. CDR3 amino acids: CSVGTGSSGNTIYF. As DNA, the CDR3 is TGCAGCGTTGGGACAGGGAGCTCTGGAAACACCATATATTTT.

The V gene is TRBV4-2, the J gene TRBJ2-5; TRBD2 is a possible D gene (5 bases). The CDR3 is made up of 14 amino acids. V was trimmed by 0 bases and J by 5 bases, leaving 10 bases between them. Germline CDR1 reads LGHNA; CDR2 reads YNFKEQ. CDR3 amino acids: CASSQERRTETQYF. DNA for the CDR3: TGTGCCAGCAGCCAAGAACGGAGGACGGAGACCCAGTACTTC.

This clonotype was picked up many times. V and J are TRBV5-1 and TRBJ2-2, with 9 positions matching TRBD2. V lost 5 bases, J lost 2 bases, and 7 bases stayed unmatched. The CDR3 length is 16 residues. Germline lookup yields CDR1 SGHRS and CDR2 YFSETQ. This CDR3 is CASSPAGGQNTGELFF. The DNA for the CDR3 is TGCGCCAGCAGTCCAGCGGGGGGTCAAAACACCGGGGAGCTGTTTTTT.

The chain couples TRBV5-6 to TRBJ2-2; no clear D gene. The ends were cut back, 4 bases at V and 4 bases at J, with 17 bases in the middle. Germline loops: CDR1 SGHDT, CDR2 YYEEEE. This CDR3 comprises 16 residues. The CDR3 sequence: CASSPPGLTVTGELFF. CDR3 bases: TGTGCCAGCAGCCCCCCAGGTCTTACGGTCACCGGGGAGCTGTTTTTT.

This clonotype has more than one count but fewer than ten. The chain links TRBV4-1 to TRBJ1-2, with D perhaps matching TRBD1 (6 bases). The CDR3 runs to 17 residues. The ends were cut back, 3 bases at V and 8 bases at J, with 25 bases in the middle. From germline, CDR1 is MGHRA and CDR2 YSYEKL. This CDR3 reads CASSQTRIGGTGLGYTF. CDR3 nucleotides: TGCGCCAGCAGCCAGACGCGCATAGGGGGGACCGGCCTAGGCTACACCTTC.

Notes on this clonotype: This CDR3 fails to terminate in the conserved phenylalanine or tryptophan, so it likely reflects a read error. The limits of the CDR3 on the DNA are not certain, so only TCRdb's listed CDR3 is given. The chain combines TRBV7-7 with TRBJ2-2. The CDR3 contains 15 residues when both ends are counted. The germline V gene encodes CDR1 SSHAT and CDR2 FNYEAQ (reference sequence). The CDR3 spells CASSLEVSDTGEQFV.

This clonotype was seen more than once but under ten times. The CDR3 region has the DNA TGTGCCAGCAGCTTGGTAGACTACGGAACTGAAGCTTTCTTT. Its protein product is CASSLVDYGTEAFF. The V gene is TRBV7-6, the J gene TRBJ1-1, with D unclear. V lost 3 bases and J 5 bases, leaving 13 bases between the germline ends. Germline values: CDR1 SGHVS, CDR2 FNYEAQ. The CDR3 spans 14 residues.

Concerning this clonotype: A read error may explain this, as a much larger clone is one base away. The V and J genes are TRBV6-6 and TRBJ1-2; D remains unclear. CDR3 size: 14 residues. The germline V gene encodes CDR1 MNHNY and CDR2 SVGAGI (reference sequence). V lost 2 bases, J lost 6 bases, and 13 bases lay in between. The CDR3 DNA follows: TGTGCCAGCAGTTACGTTCAGGTCCTAGATGGCTACACCTTC. Translation gives CASSYVQVLDGYTF.

This chain uses TRBV10-3 with TRBJ2-7; weak D call: TRBD2 (6 bases). This CDR3 is 12 amino acids long. The germline V and J ends were trimmed by 9 bases and 4 bases, with 13 bases remaining between them. Looked up from germline, CDR1 is ENHRY and CDR2 is SYGVKD. The CDR3 bases are TGTGCCATTAGCGCGGGGTCATACGAGCAGTACGTC. Amino acids: CAISAGSYEQYV.

DNA for the CDR3: TGTGCCAGCAGCACCCCTAGCGGGGGGGCATATGAGCAGTTCTTC. Translating it yields CASSTPSGGAYEQFF. The gene calls are TRBV6-5 and TRBJ2-1; 12 positions agree with TRBD2. V shed 6 bases, J shed 8 bases, and the junction held 8 bases outside the gene matches. This CDR3 region has 15 residues. Germline-derived CDR1 and CDR2 are MNHEY and SVGAGI.

V gene TRBV7-9 combines with J gene TRBJ2-3, with D perhaps matching TRBD2 (6 bases). With 0 bases removed from V and 7 bases from J, the gap between germline ends came to 11 bases. Germline CDR1 and CDR2: SEHNR and FQNEAQ (reference sequence). The length of the CDR3 is 14 residues. CDR3 loop: CASSLAVRGNTQYF. CDR3 coding DNA: TGTGCCAGCAGCTTAGCGGTCCGGGGGAATACGCAGTATTTT.

The chain employs TRBV23-1 and TRBJ1-5, with D hard to call. TRBV23-1 falls under the ORF class, with uncertain function. The CDR3 runs 14 residues. V lost 4 bases and J lost 0, with 7 bases in between. CDR3 DNA: TGCGCCAGCAGTCGAGAATATAGCAATCAGCCCCAGCATTTT. Translation gives CASSREYSNQPQHF.

V gene TRBV30 combines with J gene TRBJ2-1; 7 bases are a match to TRBD2. The CDR3 sequence is 15 residues long. V lost 1 base to trimming and J lost 4 bases; unmatched junction nucleotides: 7. Per germline, CDR1 GTSNPN and CDR2 SVGIG (reference sequence). The CDR3, as DNA: TGTGCCTGGAGTGCCGGCAAGCGGGGATACAATGAGCAGTTCTTC. The encoded protein is CAWSAGKRGYNEQFF.

In its sample, this clonotype was seen many times. The chain couples TRBV5-1 to TRBJ2-7; D unresolved. CDR3 length: 13 residues. V dropped 0 bases and J dropped 3 bases, with 7 bases sitting between them. Germline V gene lookup returns CDR1 SGHRS and CDR2 YFSETQ. DNA of the CDR3: TGCGCCAGCAGCTTGGGTTACAACTACGAGCAGTACGTC. It yields the protein CASSLGYNYEQYV.

The rearrangement joins TRBV25-1 to TRBJ2-5; TRBD2 is a possible D gene (6 bases). V was pared by 1 base and J by 1 base, with 13 bases between. In germline, CDR1 is MGHDK, CDR2 SYGVNS. The CDR3 sequence is 16 residues long. The CDR3 bases are TGTGCCAGCAGTGAATCGGGAGCGACCAGCCAAGAGACCCAGTACTTC. Translated, it gives CASSESGATSQETQYF.

This clonotype has more than one count but fewer than ten. The CDR3 here is CASSQDQAGQREAFF. Written as DNA, the CDR3 is TGTGCCAGCAGCCAAGATCAAGCAGGACAGCGGGAAGCTTTCTTT. V gene TRBV4-2 combines with J gene TRBJ1-1; tentatively, D is TRBD1 (6 bases). V was clipped by 0 bases and J by 8 bases, with 16 bases between them. Germline values: CDR1 LGHNA, CDR2 YNFKEQ. The CDR3 sequence is 15 residues long.

The chain links TRBV6-6 to TRBJ1-2; 10 nucleotides agree with TRBD1. Germline CDR1 is MNHNY and CDR2 is SVGAGI (reference sequence). V shed 5 bases and J 6 bases; nucleotides not matched to a gene: 9. This CDR3 has 15 residues. CDR3 in amino acids: CASSQIGDRGDGYTF. CDR3 DNA sequence: TGTGCCAGCAGTCAGATCGGGGACAGGGGAGATGGCTACACCTTC.

This clonotype came up a few times. The chain employs TRBV27 and TRBJ2-1, with TRBD2 matching 10 bases. Germline CDR1 MNHEY, CDR2 SMNVEV (reference sequence). The length of the CDR3 is 15 residues. Unmatched junction bases numbered 3, after V lost 5 bases and J lost 2 bases. Written as DNA, the CDR3 is TGTGCCAGCAGTCATAGCGGGGGGCCCTACAATGAGCAGTTCTTC. Encoded protein: CASSHSGGPYNEQFF.

This chain uses TRBV7-2 with TRBJ1-6; tentative D call: TRBD1 (6 bases). The CDR3 has 14 residues. Germline V CDR1 and CDR2: SGHTA, FQGNSA. The V and J ends lost 3 bases and 8 bases respectively, with 11 bases between them. The CDR3 nucleotides are TGTGCCAGCAGCTTTACAGGGACGCATTCACCCCTCCACTTT. Translating it yields CASSFTGTHSPLHF.

This clonotype showed up just a few times. The chain is built from TRBV9 and TRBJ2-5; D is undetermined. This CDR3 has 15 amino acids. Germline CDR1 SGDLS, CDR2 YYNGEE. V was shortened by 0 bases and J by 9 bases, with 18 bases between the two germline ends. CDR3 in amino acids: CASSVDGEPPTAQYF. The CDR3 nucleotides are TGTGCCAGCAGCGTAGATGGCGAACCCCCCACGGCCCAGTACTTC.

This clonotype was picked up a small number of times. This chain uses TRBV28 with TRBJ2-5, with D unclear. V was pared by 5 bases and J by 0 bases, with 7 bases between. Germline V gives CDR1 MDHEN, CDR2 SYDVKM. The CDR3 consists of 13 residues. The CDR3 sequence is CASSTVNQETQYF. The CDR3 bases are TGTGCCAGCAGTACGGTTAACCAAGAGACCCAGTACTTC.

This rearrangement joins TRBV6-6 to TRBJ1-4; a possible D gene is TRBD1 (5 bases). The V gene's germline CDR1 is MNHNY and CDR2 SVGAGI (reference sequence). This CDR3 is 15 amino acids long. V was cut by 0 bases and J by 11 bases, with 16 bases left in between. CDR3 bases: TGTGCCAGCAGTTACTCTTCCGGGGCCCTTAGTAAACTGTTTTTT. Residues: CASSYSSGALSKLFF.

This clonotype was seen a handful of times. The CDR3 spells CASSYQRGDQETQYF. DNA for the CDR3: TGTGCCAGCAGTTACCAGCGGGGGGACCAAGAGACCCAGTACTTC. The chain employs TRBV6-5 and TRBJ2-5; TRBD2 matches 9 bases. Germline V CDR1 and CDR2: MNHEY, SVGAGI. Unmatched junction bases numbered 1, after V lost 2 bases and J lost 0 bases. This CDR3 has 15 amino acids.

V gene TRBV7-2 combines with J gene TRBJ1-2, with TRBD1 matching 7 bases. CDR1 SGHTA and CDR2 FQGNSA come from the germline V gene. V lost 5 bases to trimming and J lost 6 bases; unmatched junction nucleotides: 6. The CDR3 length is 13 residues. In DNA, the CDR3 is TGTGCCAGCAGCAGGGGGCCCGGGAATGGCTACACCTTC. This gives the protein CASSRGPGNGYTF.

This clonotype was counted between two and nine times. The chain uses TRBV25-1 and TRBJ2-3, with 15 bases lining up with TRBD2. With 4 bases clipped from V and 6 bases from J, the junction kept 5 bases outside the gene matches. This CDR3 region has 16 residues. Germline V gives CDR1 MGHDK, CDR2 SYGVNS. CDR3 DNA sequence: TGTGCCAGCAGTGGGACTAGCGGGGGGGCCTTGGATACGCAGTATTTT. Protein: CASSGTSGGALDTQYF.